A single sample gave rise to the 31 T cell receptor beta chains below, sequenced in a study of cytomegalovirus exposure and HLA in healthy donors. 13 Jbeta primers and 60 Vbeta primers were used for the PCR. The assay was immunoSEQ multiplex PCR, and TCRdb's table has in-frame clones only and misses some. The repertoire holds some 250,000 clones, with more than 75% as singletons. The sequenced sample was PBMCs. The receptors come from a woman aged 40 to 50 in good health and CMV-seropositive.

The chain joins TRBV19 to TRBJ1-2; TRBD1 is a possible D gene (5 bases). The V gene's germline CDR1 is LNHDA and CDR2 SQIVND (reference sequence). This CDR3 is built from 16 residues. The V end was cut by 5 bases, the J end by 2 bases, with 18 bases between. The CDR3 region is CASSPNLRAGNYGYTF. The CDR3 nucleotides read TGTGCCAGTAGTCCAAACCTCAGAGCAGGGAACTATGGCTACACCTTC.

CDR3 amino acids: CAWSIGGTGNTIYF. For the CDR3, the DNA is TGTGCCTGGTCCATCGGAGGTACTGGAAACACCATATATTTT. V gene TRBV30 combines with J gene TRBJ1-3; D is ambiguous. The CDR3 has 14 amino acids. CDR1 GTSNPN and CDR2 SVGIG come from the germline V gene (reference sequence). V was trimmed by 5 bases and J by 2 bases, leaving 13 bases between them. Full variable domain (rest looked up from reference TRBV30 and TRBJ1-3): SQTIHQWPATLVQPVGSPLSLECTVEGTSNPNLYWYRQAAGRGLQLLFYSVGIGQISSEVPQNLSASRPQDRQFILSSKKLLLSDSGFYLCAWSIGGTGNTIYFGEGSWLTVV.

CDR3 in amino acids: CAWSYGLAGGDEQFF. The CDR3 DNA reads as TGTGCCTGGAGTTATGGACTAGCGGGAGGGGATGAGCAGTTCTTC. The rearrangement joins TRBV30 to TRBJ2-1, with 15 bases identical to TRBD2. Germline assignment: CDR1 GTSNPN and CDR2 SVGIG (reference sequence). The CDR3 totals 15 residues. After removal of 2 bases from V and 8 bases from J, the junction contained 4 bases not matched to a gene.

This chain joins TRBV9 and TRBJ1-3, with no clear D. Between the trimmed V and J ends, which lost 0 bases and 0 bases, there was a span of 13 bases. Germline values: CDR1 SGDLS, CDR2 YYNGEE. The CDR3 sequence is 17 residues long. CDR3 sequence reads: CASSVDPTRSSGNTIYF. The CDR3, as DNA: TGTGCCAGCAGCGTAGACCCCACTAGGTCCTCTGGAAACACCATATATTTT.

V gene TRBV19 combines with J gene TRBJ2-2, with D perhaps TRBD1 (6 bases). Per the germline V gene, CDR1 is LNHDA and CDR2 is SQIVND (reference sequence). Trimming shortened V by 6 bases and J by 6 bases, and 17 bases separated the two germline ends. The CDR3 covers 15 residues. The CDR3 protein is CASRLQGGIAGELFF. CDR3 nucleotides: TGTGCCAGTAGGTTACAGGGTGGAATAGCCGGGGAGCTGTTTTTT.

The genes are TRBV6-5 and TRBJ2-3, with D possibly TRBD2 on 5 matching bases. V was shortened by 5 bases and J by 2 bases, with 14 bases between the two germline ends. Germline V lookup: CDR1 MNHEY, CDR2 SVGAGI. The CDR3 has 15 amino acids. The CDR3 here is CASSTRTVLTDTQYF. As DNA, the CDR3 is TGTGCCAGCAGTACTAGGACGGTACTCACAGATACGCAGTATTTT.

This chain connects TRBV5-1 to TRBJ2-5; possibly TRBD1 for D (6 bases). Germline V gene sequence: CDR1 SGHRS, CDR2 YFSETQ. Trimming pared 1 base from V and 4 bases from J, leaving 11 bases between. The CDR3 has 14 amino acids. CDR3 sequence: CASSLTGSAETQYF. Written as DNA, the CDR3 is TGCGCCAGCAGCTTGACAGGGTCGGCAGAGACCCAGTACTTC.

V usage is TRBV28 and J usage is TRBJ1-2; 8 bases are shared with TRBD1. The germline V gene encodes CDR1 MDHEN and CDR2 SYDVKM. The V and J ends lost 8 bases and 4 bases, in that order; junction bases with no gene match: 9. The CDR3 length is 14 residues. CDR3 DNA sequence: TGTGCCAGCCGGAAATACAGGGGGATCTATGGCTACACCTTC. This sequence encodes CASRKYRGIYGYTF.

This chain joins TRBV7-8 and TRBJ1-1; D gene uncertain. The CDR3 runs 14 residues. CDR1 is SGHVS and CDR2 is FQNEAQ in the germline V gene. V gave up 5 bases and J gave up 10 bases, with 20 bases separating them. CDR3 nucleotides: TGTGCCAGCAGCCGAGGAGAAGGCGTCCCTGGAGCTTTCTTT. Residues: CASSRGEGVPGAFF.

The genes are TRBV4-2 and TRBJ2-7; 10 bases map to TRBD2. This CDR3 is built from 19 residues. With V trimmed by 0 bases and J by 3 bases, 14 bases remained unmatched. Germline lookup yields CDR1 LGHNA and CDR2 YNFKEQ. The CDR3 nucleotides are TGTGCCAGCAGCCAAGATATGGACAGCGGGGGGGCTCTAAACTACGAGCAGTACTTC. Its translation: CASSQDMDSGGALNYEQYF.

The chain joins TRBV5-4 to TRBJ2-6; 8 bases map to TRBD1. This CDR3 spans 14 amino acids. CDR1 and CDR2 from the germline V gene are SGHNT and YYREEE (reference sequence). With 1 base clipped from V and 11 bases from J, the junction kept 5 bases outside the gene matches. Here the CDR3 DNA reads TGTGCCAGCAGCTTGTCTTCGACAGGGGACGTCCTGACTTTC. Encoded protein: CASSLSSTGDVLTF.

DNA for the CDR3: TGTGCCAGCACTAATTATGATACAGGGTTGAATCAGCCCCAGCATTTT. It encodes CASTNYDTGLNQPQHF. V is TRBV28 and J is TRBJ1-5; perhaps TRBD1 as D (6 bases). The CDR3 length is 16 residues. Germline-derived CDR1 and CDR2 are MDHEN and SYDVKM. V lost 7 bases, J lost 4 bases, and 20 bases lay in between.

This rearrangement joins TRBV5-1 to TRBJ2-7; 9 bases are a match to TRBD1. After removal of 0 bases from V and 5 bases from J, the junction contained 6 bases not matched to a gene. This CDR3 has 15 amino acids. Germline V CDR1 and CDR2: SGHRS, YFSETQ. CDR3 residues: CASSLGGTGFDEQYF. CDR3 nucleotides: TGCGCCAGCAGCTTGGGAGGGACAGGGTTCGACGAGCAGTACTTC.

The rearrangement links TRBV9 to TRBJ1-5; D remains unclear. Germline V gives CDR1 SGDLS, CDR2 YYNGEE. This CDR3 is 14 amino acids long. Between the trimmed V and J ends, which lost 4 bases and 7 bases, there was a span of 15 bases. CDR3 coding DNA: TGTGCCAGCAGCTCCTTTCAGGAACGGCAGCCCCAGCATTTT. Translated, it gives CASSSFQERQPQHF.

CDR3 sequence: CASSATGLLQETQYF. DNA of the CDR3: TGTGCCAGCAGCGCCACGGGACTACTACAAGAGACCCAGTACTTC. This chain joins TRBV9 and TRBJ2-5; 7 bases match TRBD2. The V and J ends lost 3 bases and 2 bases, in that order; junction bases with no gene match: 7. This CDR3 has 15 residues. The germline V gene has CDR1 SGDLS and CDR2 YYNGEE. Together with reference TRBV9 and TRBJ2-5, the CDR3 gives the full variable domain: DSGVTQTPKHLITATGQRVTLRCSPRSGDLSVYWYQQSLDQGLQFLIQYYNGEERAKGNILERFSAQQFPDLHSELNLSSLELGDSALYFCASSATGLLQETQYFGPGTRLLVL.

This clone has only a few counts. The genes are TRBV19 and TRBJ1-3, with D possibly TRBD1 on 5 matching bases. The CDR3 has 13 residues. Trimming removed 7 bases at V and 0 bases at J, with 7 bases between. CDR1 LNHDA and CDR2 SQIVND come from the germline V gene (reference sequence). In DNA form, the CDR3 reads TGTGCCAGTACGGGGGTCTCTGGAAACACCATATATTTT. Protein: CASTGVSGNTIYF.

The chain recombines TRBV6-5 with TRBJ2-7, with 7 bases fitting TRBD1. CDR1 is MNHEY, CDR2 SVGAGI, per germline. Trimming cost V 0 bases and J 3 bases; bases outside gene matches: 5. CDR3 length equals 15 residues. The DNA for the CDR3 is TGTGCCAGCAGTTACTCGAGCCAGGGGGACTACGAGCAGTACTTC. This translates into CASSYSSQGDYEQYF.

The J gene is TRBJ1-6, the V gene TRBV30; D gene uncertain. CDR3 length equals 14 residues. V dropped 6 bases and J dropped 7 bases, with 16 bases sitting between them. The germline V gene has CDR1 GTSNPN and CDR2 SVGIG (reference sequence). DNA of the CDR3: TGTGCCTGTGCGACGGCAGGCTCAAATTCACCCCTCCACTTT. Translation: CACATAGSNSPLHF.

This clone has only a few counts. The V gene is TRBV29-1, the J gene TRBJ1-1, with unresolved D. This CDR3 comprises 11 residues. CDR1 and CDR2 from the germline V gene are SQVTM and ANQGSEA. Trimming shortened V by 7 bases and J by 4 bases, and 10 bases separated the two germline ends. Written as DNA, the CDR3 is TGCAGCGGTGACACGCGCACTGAAGCTTTCTTT. This codes for CSGDTRTEAFF.

The rearrangement uses TRBV9 and TRBJ2-1; the match to TRBD1 covers 8 bases. V was clipped by 0 bases and J by 7 bases; unmatched bases: 6. The length of the CDR3 is 15 residues. The germline V gene has CDR1 SGDLS and CDR2 YYNGEE. This CDR3 is CASSVAGTGLNEQFF. CDR3 nucleotides: TGTGCCAGCAGCGTAGCCGGGACAGGACTGAATGAGCAGTTCTTC.

The V call is TRBV29-1, the J call TRBJ1-2; weak D call: TRBD1 (5 bases). CDR1 is SQVTM, CDR2 ANQGSEA, per germline. V lost 3 bases and J lost 4, with 18 bases in between. The length of the CDR3 is 15 residues. CDR3 residues: CSVDRGGHLTYGYTF. CDR3 in DNA: TGCAGCGTTGACCGCGGGGGTCATTTGACCTATGGCTACACCTTC.

This sequence joins TRBV4-3 and TRBJ2-3; 7 bases fit TRBD1. V trimming: 2 bases; J trimming: 4 bases; junction bases outside the gene matches: 3. From germline, CDR1 is LGHNA and CDR2 YSLEER. The CDR3 totals 14 residues. The CDR3, as DNA: TGCGCCAGCAGCCAAAACAGGGGAGCAGATACGCAGTATTTT. It yields the protein CASSQNRGADTQYF.

The V call is TRBV5-1, the J call TRBJ1-2, with D possibly being TRBD1 (6 bases). This CDR3 comprises 15 residues. V was shortened by 7 bases and J by 0 bases, with 16 bases between the two germline ends. Germline CDR1 and CDR2: SGHRS and YFSETQ. CDR3 coding DNA: TGCGCCAGCCGGGGCAGGACAGCTTCTAACTATGGCTACACCTTC. It translates to CASRGRTASNYGYTF.

Only one count was recorded for this clone. The gene calls are TRBV6-4 and TRBJ2-3; 12 bases match TRBD2. The junction had 3 bases not matched to a gene; V was cut back by 5 bases and J by 0 bases. Germline V CDR1 and CDR2: MRHNA, SNTAGT. The CDR3 has 16 residues. This CDR3 is CASSPTSGGSTDTQYF. The CDR3, as DNA: TGTGCCAGCAGTCCAACTAGCGGGGGGAGCACAGATACGCAGTATTTT.

CDR3 in DNA: TGTGCCTGGACAAAATTTAGCAATCAGCCCCAGCATTTT. Encoded protein: CAWTKFSNQPQHF. This rearrangement joins TRBV30 to TRBJ1-5, with D uncertain. The V and J ends lost 4 bases and 0 bases respectively, with 7 bases between them. Germline CDR1 GTSNPN, CDR2 SVGIG (reference sequence). The CDR3 is 13 residues long.

This clone was picked up one time. V is TRBV10-3 and J is TRBJ2-7; 7 bases align to TRBD1. There are 12 residues in the CDR3. Per germline, CDR1 ENHRY and CDR2 SYGVKD. With 5 bases clipped from V and 7 bases from J, the junction kept 5 bases outside the gene matches. CDR3 nucleotide sequence: TGTGCCATCAGTATCGACAGGGATGAGCAGTACTTC. Residues: CAISIDRDEQYF.

As regards this clone: One end of the junction varies from germline; a read error may be responsible. The CDR3 loop is CSSSSRTGERDEQYF. The CDR3 DNA reads as TGTTCCAGCAGCTCCAGGACAGGGGAGCGGGACGAGCAGTACTTC. The chain has TRBV7-9 and TRBJ2-7; TRBD1 matches 9 bases. The CDR3 loop spans 15 amino acids. The germline V gene has CDR1 SEHNR and CDR2 FQNEAQ (reference sequence).

This clone was detected only a few times. V and J are TRBV4-1 and TRBJ2-7, with D possibly matching TRBD2 (5 bases). Trimming took off 1 base at V and 3 bases at J, with 19 bases between the two ends. The CDR3 extends over 17 amino acids. From germline, CDR1 is MGHRA and CDR2 YSYEKL. The CDR3 region is CASSQGVIRGPFYEQYF. For the CDR3, the DNA is TGCGCCAGCAGCCAAGGAGTAATCCGAGGGCCATTCTACGAGCAGTACTTC.

V gene TRBV28 combines with J gene TRBJ1-2, with D perhaps TRBD1 (6 bases). V was cut by 3 bases and J by 6 bases, with 8 bases left in between. This CDR3 region has 12 residues. Germline CDR1 reads MDHEN; CDR2 reads SYDVKM. DNA for the CDR3: TGTGCCAGCAGTTTTGGGACAAATGGCTACACCTTC. It specifies CASSFGTNGYTF.

CDR3 amino acids: CASSHKIFSTDTQYF. CDR3 in DNA: TGTGCCAGCAGTCACAAGATATTTAGCACAGATACGCAGTATTTT. The rearrangement links TRBV6-5 to TRBJ2-3; no definite D call. V was shortened by 5 bases and J by 0 bases, with 12 bases between the two germline ends. Germline lookup yields CDR1 MNHEY and CDR2 SVGAGI. The length of the CDR3 is 15 residues.

This clone was seen only once. This chain links TRBV19 with TRBJ1-5; D may be TRBD1 (5 bases). This CDR3 contains 14 residues. The germline gives CDR1 LNHDA, CDR2 SQIVND (reference sequence). Between the trimmed V and J ends, which lost 2 bases and 8 bases, there was a span of 13 bases. The CDR3 region is CASSITHGGKPQHF. The CDR3 DNA is TGTGCCAGTAGTATAACCCACGGGGGTAAGCCCCAGCATTTT.